This T cell receptor (beta chain) was obtained from a study of cytomegalovirus exposure and HLA in healthy donors. Study details: The platform used for the 120 validation repertoires matched that of the approximately 620 first-cohort repertoires, a later analysis reported.

As regards this clone: What it recognizes is unknown.

CDR3 length equals 17 residues. CDR1 and CDR2 (germline): LNHDA, SQIVND (reference sequence). V was pared by 7 bases and J by 5 bases, with 14 bases of the junction left unmatched. General study points: The study flagged 150 to 200 TCR beta chains as cytomegalovirus-associated. Reports credit the classifier with highly specific, highly sensitive diagnosis of cytomegalovirus status.

The method was immunoSEQ multiplex PCR; TCRdb's version includes in-frame clones alone and lacks a portion of them. The data contain some 140,000 clones, roughly 81% of them seen just once; the ten biggest clones take up 1.4%. Sequenced: PBMCs. The receptor was isolated from a woman aged 30 to 39 in good health and CMV-seronegative. The chain combines TRBV19 with TRBJ1-5, with 10 bases matching TRBD1. In nucleotides, the CDR3 is TGTGCCAGTATCGATTTTCGGGGACAGGGGTCTGATCAGCCCCAGCATTTT. As protein: CASIDFRGQGSDQPQHF.